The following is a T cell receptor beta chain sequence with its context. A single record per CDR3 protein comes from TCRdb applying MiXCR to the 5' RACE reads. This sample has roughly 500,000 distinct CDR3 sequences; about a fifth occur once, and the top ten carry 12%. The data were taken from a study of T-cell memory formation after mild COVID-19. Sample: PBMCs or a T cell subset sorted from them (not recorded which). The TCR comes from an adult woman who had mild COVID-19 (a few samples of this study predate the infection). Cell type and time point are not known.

Written as DNA, the CDR3 is TGCAGCGTTCAGGAGGACTGGGAGACCCAGTACTTC. Translated: CSVQEDWETQYF. The chain employs TRBV29-1 and TRBJ2-5; possible D gene TRBD2, 5 bases. Deletions cut 5 bases from V and 5 bases from J, with 12 bases between. The CDR3 has 12 amino acids. CDR1 is SQVTM, CDR2 ANQGSEA, per germline.